The clone carrying this T cell receptor (beta chain) was counted a single time. Its antigen is currently unknown. This sample is part of a study of radiation and T cells in renal cell carcinoma. For the study at large: Nephrectomy followed 15 Gy stereotactic body radiation by 4 weeks.

The study, taken as a whole, reports: No pretreatment tumor biopsies were available for baseline clonotypes. From baseline, blood top tumor clonotypes peaked at 2 weeks post-radiation.

This CDR3 has 11 amino acids. Trimming pared 5 bases from V and 4 bases from J, leaving 6 bases between. Germline-derived CDR1 and CDR2 are SGHAT and FQNNGV. Time point specified: baseline pretreatment blood. The treatment here: 15 Gy SBRT to primary tumor, nephrectomy 4 weeks later. The patient's renal cell carcinoma had clear cell pathology. Sequenced by immunoSEQ multiplex PCR; TCRdb stores in-frame clones only, minus some. Among 110,000 to 150,000 clones, about 88% were seen once, and the ten largest hold around 13%. V gene TRBV11-2 combines with J gene TRBJ2-7, with D unclear. The TCR originated in a woman in her fifties or sixties with renal cell carcinoma. The sequencing here drew on blood, taken from a patient whose treatment included radiotherapy and nephrectomy. CDR3: CASSQVYEQYF. CDR3 DNA sequence: TGTGCCAGCAGCCAAGTATACGAGCAGTACTTC.